This T cell receptor beta chain was profiled in a study of T-cell reconstitution after alpha-beta-depleted transplantation in children. Germline CDR1 and CDR2: MDHEN and SYDVKM. Trimming removed 7 bases from V and 5 bases from J; junction bases left unmatched: 5. This CDR3 comprises 13 residues. The table lists this clonotype with a few counts. Unique molecular identifiers were used in preparing the TCRbeta library. TCRdb analysed the PCR reads with MiXCR anew, one entry per CDR3 protein. This sample has over 200,000 distinct CDR3 sequences, with roughly a tenth found just once. Sequences were derived from PBMCs from the stem cell graft donor, sampled from the stem cell graft. The V call is TRBV28, the J call TRBJ1-5; 7 positions match TRBD1. This clonotype originated in a human donor who donated a stem cell graft to a child with acute lymphoblastic leukemia. CDR3 nucleotides: TGTGCCAGCATTAACAGGGGAGATCAGCCCCAGCATTTT. Translation gives CASINRGDQPQHF.